These T cell receptor beta chains were read from a single sample in a study of long-term antiretroviral therapy in people with HIV. Generated by immunoSEQ multiplex PCR, the TCRdb table keeps only in-frame clones and is missing some. The table has tens of thousands of clones, under 85% seen once. The material was unsorted PBMCs, obtained 0.4 years after starting antiretroviral therapy. The receptors originated from a man aged 50 or older with HIV. Both conserved end residues are part of each CDR3. D genes are given only for firm matches. The size entry is marked missing in some rows and otherwise reads once, few, many or a size class.

j_call v_call clone_size d_call cdr3_aa cdr3_nt
TRBJ2-1 TRBV18 once TRBD1 CASSPLTGGRTNEQFF TGTGCCAGCTCACCACTAACAGGGGGCCGGACGAATGAGCAGTTCTTC
TRBJ2-7 TRBV15 NA NA CATKQGPSDEQYF TGTGCCACCAAGCAGGGCCCCTCGGACGAGCAGTACTTC
TRBJ2-7 TRBV11-2 NA NA CASSLEPGTYEQYF TGTGCCAGCAGCTTAGAGCCGGGAACCTACGAGCAGTACTTC
TRBJ1-1 TRBV10-3 NA NA CAISDRQPEAFF TGTGCCATCAGTGACAGACAACCTGAAGCTTTCTTT
TRBJ2-7 TRBV5-4 few NA CASTPDRWSYEQYF TGTGCCAGCACCCCAGACAGGTGGTCCTACGAGCAGTACTTC
TRBJ1-1 TRBV14 NA NA CASSQDTGNTEAFF TGTGCCAGCAGCCAAGATACAGGGAACACTGAAGCTTTCTTT
TRBJ1-6 TRBV28 once TRBD1 CASSSGQGAAPPLHF TGTGCCAGCAGTTCCGGACAGGGGGCTGCTCCACCCCTCCACTTT
TRBJ1-2 TRBV7-2 NA NA CASSLDQAAAYGYTF TGTGCCAGCAGCTTAGACCAGGCCGCCGCATATGGCTACACCTTC
TRBJ2-5 TRBV28 NA NA CASSLGLKGTQYF TGTGCCAGCAGTTTAGGGCTAAAAGGGACCCAGTACTTC
TRBJ2-2 TRBV7-3 NA TRBD1 CASSLQGAANTGELFF TGTGCCAGCAGCTTACAGGGGGCTGCGAACACCGGGGAGCTGTTTTTT
TRBJ2-7 TRBV2 NA NA CASSAQGSTYEQYF TGTGCCAGCAGTGCCCAGGGATCTACCTACGAGCAGTACTTC
TRBJ2-5 TRBV4-2 few TRBD2 CASSQDGGLAGVETQYF TGTGCCAGCAGCCAAGATGGAGGACTAGCGGGGGTGGAGACCCAGTACTTC
TRBJ1-4 TRBV28 NA NA CASSLRRATNEKLFF TGTGCCAGCAGTTTACGCCGTGCAACTAATGAAAAACTGTTTTTT
TRBJ2-5 TRBV27 NA TRBD2 CASSLLPSGGQETQYF TGTGCCAGCAGTTTATTGCCTAGCGGGGGCCAAGAGACCCAGTACTTC
TRBJ2-7 TRBV13 NA TRBD1 CASGSRDRGYEQYF TGTGCCAGCGGCTCCCGGGACAGGGGCTACGAGCAGTACTTC
TRBJ2-7 TRBV2 NA TRBD1 CASNPRDSTYEQYF TGTGCCAGCAATCCAAGGGACAGTACCTACGAGCAGTACTTC
TRBJ2-1 TRBV28 NA NA CASRTPIGLYEQFF TGTGCCAGCAGGACCCCGATAGGTTTGTATGAGCAGTTCTTC
TRBJ2-5 TRBV18 NA TRBD1 CASSPRQGQETQYF TGTGCCAGCTCACCTCGACAGGGCCAAGAGACCCAGTACTTC
TRBJ1-4 TRBV6-5 once NA CASSYSGRISEKLFF TGTGCCAGCAGTTACTCTGGCAGGATATCTGAAAAACTGTTTTTT
TRBJ1-1 TRBV4-2 NA NA CASSQDKNKANTEAFF TGTGCCAGCAGCCAAGACAAGAACAAGGCGAACACTGAAGCTTTCTTT
TRBJ1-1 TRBV25-1 NA NA CASSSRRNTEAFF TGTGCCAGCAGTTCTCGGAGGAACACTGAAGCTTTCTTT
TRBJ1-4 TRBV28 NA NA CASRELTTNEKLFF TGTGCCAGCAGGGAACTTACAACTAATGAAAAACTGTTTTTT
TRBJ2-1 TRBV29-1 NA NA CSVPNLNEQFF TGCAGCGTTCCCAATTTGAATGAGCAGTTCTTC
TRBJ1-1 TRBV18 few NA CASSPQNTEAFF TGTGCCAGCTCACCACAGAACACTGAAGCTTTCTTT
TRBJ2-7 TRBV18 NA NA CASSPTDRIGQYF TGTGCCAGCTCACCTACCGACAGGATCGGGCAGTACTTC
TRBJ2-7 TRBV30 NA NA CAWSAGWARQSSYEQYF TGTGCCTGGAGTGCCGGGTGGGCCAGGCAGAGCTCCTACGAGCAGTACTTC
TRBJ2-5 TRBV5-5 once NA CASSRKTGGQETQYF TGTGCCAGCAGCCGAAAGACAGGAGGCCAAGAGACCCAGTACTTC
TRBJ2-5 TRBV5-1 NA NA CASYPDSQETQYF TGCGCCAGCTACCCGGACAGCCAAGAGACCCAGTACTTC
TRBJ1-5 TRBV28 NA NA CASSSNPQGRGNQPQHF TGTGCCAGCAGTTCAAATCCCCAGGGTAGGGGCAATCAGCCCCAGCATTTT
TRBJ2-2 TRBV19 few NA CASSIVVPRTASNTGELFF TGTGCCAGTAGTATAGTGGTCCCGAGGACAGCCTCGAACACCGGGGAGCTGTTTTTT
TRBJ2-7 TRBV29-1 NA NA CSVELDVRGGRYEQYF TGCAGCGTTGAATTAGACGTTCGGGGAGGTCGCTACGAGCAGTACTTC
TRBJ1-2 TRBV25-1 few TRBD1 CASSDTGEDYGYTF TGTGCCAGCAGTGACACAGGGGAGGACTATGGCTACACCTTC
TRBJ2-7 TRBV28 NA NA CASKEESFSYEQYF TGTGCCAGCAAAGAAGAAAGCTTTTCCTACGAGCAGTACTTC
TRBJ2-7 TRBV7-8 NA TRBD2 CASSLPGGSYEQYF TGTGCCAGCAGCTTACCGGGGGGGAGCTACGAGCAGTACTTC
TRBJ1-2 TRBV4-3 NA NA CASSQVGGLGGYTF TGCGCCAGCAGCCAAGTTGGGGGCTTAGGTGGCTACACCTTC
TRBJ2-5 TRBV27 NA TRBD1 CASSEGQGTARQETQYF TGTGCCAGCAGTGAGGGACAGGGGACGGCACGGCAAGAGACCCAGTACTTC
TRBJ2-3 TRBV27 NA NA CASSSDPSGTDTQYF TGTGCCAGCAGTTCGGATCCGTCGGGCACAGATACGCAGTATTTT
TRBJ1-6 TRBV2 NA NA CASSVEVPSNSPLHF TGTGCCAGCAGTGTGGAGGTCCCTAGTAATTCACCCCTCCACTTT
TRBJ2-7 TRBV18 NA TRBD1 CASSPQGAAYEQYF TGTGCCAGCTCACCTCAGGGGGCCGCCTACGAGCAGTACTTC
TRBJ1-6 TRBV27 NA NA CASRIPNSPLHF TGTGCCAGCAGAATACCCAATTCACCCCTCCACTTT
TRBJ1-2 TRBV10-3 NA TRBD1 CAMGDGTGFGDGYTF TGTGCCATGGGGGATGGGACAGGGTTTGGGGATGGCTACACCTTC
TRBJ2-7 TRBV27 NA TRBD2 CASSLYLNPSGTRNEQYF TGTGCCAGCAGTTTATATCTTAATCCCTCCGGGACTAGAAACGAGCAGTACTTC
TRBJ1-3 TRBV5-4 few NA CASSLGDTGSGNTIYF TGTGCCAGCAGCTTGGGTGACACAGGCTCTGGAAACACCATATATTTT
TRBJ2-5 TRBV5-1 NA TRBD1 CASSRSRDRETQYF TGCGCCAGCAGCCGCTCCCGGGACAGAGAGACCCAGTACTTC
TRBJ1-4 TRBV6-6 NA NA CASSPGDVFGELFF TGTGCCAGCAGTCCCGGGGACGTTTTTGGGGAACTGTTTTTT
TRBJ1-4 TRBV29-1 NA NA CSVVGQNEKLFF TGCAGCGTTGTGGGGCAGAATGAAAAACTGTTTTTT
TRBJ1-1 TRBV6-9 NA TRBD1 CASNKQGSTEAFF TGTGCCAGCAATAAACAGGGGAGCACTGAAGCTTTCTTT
TRBJ1-2 TRBV2 NA NA CAGSGTEEGYGYTF TGTGCCGGCAGTGGAACAGAAGAAGGCTATGGCTACACCTTC
TRBJ1-2 TRBV6-5 NA TRBD1 CASSYAGTEGNGYTF TGTGCCAGCAGTTACGCCGGGACAGAAGGAAACGGCTACACCTTC
TRBJ1-4 TRBV30 NA NA CAWSGMFDEKLFF TGTGCCTGGAGTGGAATGTTTGACGAAAAACTGTTTTTT
TRBJ2-5 TRBV5-6 NA NA CASSFGVIQETQYF TGTGCCAGCAGCTTCGGAGTTATTCAAGAGACCCAGTACTTC
TRBJ2-2 TRBV28 NA TRBD1 CASKDRGRAGELFF TGTGCCAGCAAAGACAGGGGAAGGGCCGGGGAGCTGTTTTTT
TRBJ2-7 TRBV7-2 NA NA CASSLGGTEQYF TGTGCCAGCAGCTTAGGAGGTACCGAGCAGTACTTC